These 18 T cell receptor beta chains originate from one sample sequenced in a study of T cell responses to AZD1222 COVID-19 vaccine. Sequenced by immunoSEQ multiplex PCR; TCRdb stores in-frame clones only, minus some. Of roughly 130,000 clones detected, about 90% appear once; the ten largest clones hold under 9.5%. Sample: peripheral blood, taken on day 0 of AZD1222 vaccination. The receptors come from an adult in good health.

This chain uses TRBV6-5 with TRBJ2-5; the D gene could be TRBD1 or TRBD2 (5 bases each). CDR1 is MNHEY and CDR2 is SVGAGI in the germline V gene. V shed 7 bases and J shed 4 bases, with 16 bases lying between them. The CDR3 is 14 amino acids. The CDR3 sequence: CASTRMERGETQYF. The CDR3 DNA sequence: TGTGCCAGCACTCGAATGGAGAGGGGAGAGACCCAGTACTTC.

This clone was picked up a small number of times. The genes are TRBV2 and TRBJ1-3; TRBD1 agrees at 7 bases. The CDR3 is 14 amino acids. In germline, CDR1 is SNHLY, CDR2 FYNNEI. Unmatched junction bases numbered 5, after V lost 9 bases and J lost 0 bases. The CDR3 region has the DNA TGTGCCAGTTCCCGACAGGGCTCTGGAAACACCATATATTTT. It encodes CASSRQGSGNTIYF.

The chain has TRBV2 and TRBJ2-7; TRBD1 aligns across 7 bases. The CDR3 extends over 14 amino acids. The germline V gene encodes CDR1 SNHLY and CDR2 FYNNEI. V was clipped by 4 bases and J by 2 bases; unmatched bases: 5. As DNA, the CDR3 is TGTGCCAGCAGTGTACGGCAGGGGGCCTACGAGCAGTACTTC. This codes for CASSVRQGAYEQYF. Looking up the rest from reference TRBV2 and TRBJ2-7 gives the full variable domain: EPEVTQTPSHQVTQMGQEVILRCVPISNHLYFYWYRQILGQKVEFLVSFYNNEISEKSEIFDDQFSVERPDGSNFTLKIRSTKLEDSAMYFCASSVRQGAYEQYFGPGTRLTVT.

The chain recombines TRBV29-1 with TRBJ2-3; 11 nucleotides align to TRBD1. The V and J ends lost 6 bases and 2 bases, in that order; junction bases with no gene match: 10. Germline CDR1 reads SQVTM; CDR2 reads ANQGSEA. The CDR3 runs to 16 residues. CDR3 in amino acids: CSVAGGQGVITDTQYF. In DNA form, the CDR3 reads TGCAGCGTCGCCGGGGGACAGGGGGTTATCACAGATACGCAGTATTTT.

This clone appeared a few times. CDR3 coding DNA: TGTGCCAGCAGCTTAAGCGGGACAGGGGGCCGGAACACTGAAGCTTTCTTT. Translated: CASSLSGTGGRNTEAFF. V gene TRBV7-3 combines with J gene TRBJ1-1; 12 positions match TRBD1. There are 17 residues in the CDR3. In germline, CDR1 is SGHTA, CDR2 FQGTGA. Trimming removed 1 base from V and 1 base from J; junction bases left unmatched: 4.

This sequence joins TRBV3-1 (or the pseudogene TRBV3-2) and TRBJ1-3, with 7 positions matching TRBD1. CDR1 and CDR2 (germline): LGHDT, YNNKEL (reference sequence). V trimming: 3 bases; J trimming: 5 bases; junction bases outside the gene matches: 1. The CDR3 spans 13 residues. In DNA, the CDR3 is TGTGCCAGCAGCCAGACAGGGAGAAACACCATATATTTT. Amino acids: CASSQTGRNTIYF.

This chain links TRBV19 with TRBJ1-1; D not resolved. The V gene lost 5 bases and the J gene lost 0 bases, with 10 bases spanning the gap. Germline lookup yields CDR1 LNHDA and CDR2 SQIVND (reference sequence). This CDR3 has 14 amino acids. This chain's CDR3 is CASSSRAVNTEAFF. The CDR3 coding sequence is TGTGCCAGTAGTTCCCGGGCGGTGAACACTGAAGCTTTCTTT.

The CDR3 spells CASSVVNIPGELFF. In nucleotides, the CDR3 is TGTGCCAGCAGCGTAGTAAATATTCCCGGGGAGCTGTTTTTT. The chain joins TRBV9 to TRBJ2-2; D is ambiguous. Germline V gives CDR1 SGDLS, CDR2 YYNGEE. V gave up 0 bases and J gave up 6 bases, with 9 bases separating them. CDR3 length: 14 residues.

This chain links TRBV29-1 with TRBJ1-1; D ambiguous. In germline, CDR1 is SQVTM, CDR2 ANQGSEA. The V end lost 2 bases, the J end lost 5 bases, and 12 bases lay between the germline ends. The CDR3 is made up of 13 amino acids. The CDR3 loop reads CSVELRFGTEAFF. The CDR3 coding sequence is TGCAGCGTTGAACTCAGGTTTGGAACTGAAGCTTTCTTT.

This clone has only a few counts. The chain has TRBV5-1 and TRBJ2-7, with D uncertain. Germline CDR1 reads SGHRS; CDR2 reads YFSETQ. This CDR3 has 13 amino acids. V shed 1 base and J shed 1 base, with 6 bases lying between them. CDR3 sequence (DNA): TGCGCCAGCAGCTTGACAGCTTCCTACGAGCAGTACTTC. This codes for CASSLTASYEQYF.

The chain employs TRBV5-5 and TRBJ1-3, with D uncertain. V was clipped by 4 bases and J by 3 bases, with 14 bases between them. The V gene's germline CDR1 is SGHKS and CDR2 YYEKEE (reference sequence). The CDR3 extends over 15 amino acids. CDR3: CASSPAGGVGNTIYF. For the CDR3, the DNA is TGTGCCAGCAGCCCGGCCGGTGGGGTTGGAAACACCATATATTTT.

The CDR3 DNA reads TGTGCCAGCAGTTCCGCACTACAGGGGCCCTACGAGCAGTACTTC. Translated, it gives CASSSALQGPYEQYF. This chain connects TRBV27 to TRBJ2-7; TRBD1 aligns across 7 bases. Germline CDR1 and CDR2: MNHEY and SMNVEV (reference sequence). The CDR3 is made up of 15 amino acids. The V gene end was trimmed by 4 bases and the J gene end by 2 bases; junction bases not matched to a gene: 8.

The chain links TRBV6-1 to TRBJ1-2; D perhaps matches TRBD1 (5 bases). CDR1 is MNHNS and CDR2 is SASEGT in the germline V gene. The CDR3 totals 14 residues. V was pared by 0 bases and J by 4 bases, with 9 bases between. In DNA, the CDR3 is TGTGCCAGCAGTGAAGCGGGGGGGGGCTATGGCTACACCTTC. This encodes CASSEAGGGYGYTF.

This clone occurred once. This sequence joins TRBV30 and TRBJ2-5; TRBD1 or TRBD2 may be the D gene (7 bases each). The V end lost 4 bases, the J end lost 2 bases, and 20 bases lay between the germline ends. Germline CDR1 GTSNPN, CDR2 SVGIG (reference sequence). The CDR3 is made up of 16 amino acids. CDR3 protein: CAWNWGGRGGQETQYF. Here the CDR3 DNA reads TGTGCCTGGAATTGGGGTGGCAGGGGGGGGCAAGAGACCCAGTACTTC.

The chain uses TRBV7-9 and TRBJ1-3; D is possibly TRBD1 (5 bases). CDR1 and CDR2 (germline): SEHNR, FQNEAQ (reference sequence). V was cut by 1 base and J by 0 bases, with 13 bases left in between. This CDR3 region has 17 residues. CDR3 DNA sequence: TGTGCCAGCAGCTTAGGAGTCGGGGGTAACTCTGGAAACACCATATATTTT. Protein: CASSLGVGGNSGNTIYF.

The CDR3 nucleotides read TGTGCCAGCAGCCCTTATGGTAGCGGGGGGCTAAACACCGGGGAGCTGTTTTTT. Amino acid sequence: CASSPYGSGGLNTGELFF. This chain connects TRBV9 to TRBJ2-2; TRBD2 aligns across 10 bases. V lost 4 bases to trimming and J lost 2 bases; unmatched junction nucleotides: 11. Germline V lookup: CDR1 SGDLS, CDR2 YYNGEE. This CDR3 is 18 amino acids long.

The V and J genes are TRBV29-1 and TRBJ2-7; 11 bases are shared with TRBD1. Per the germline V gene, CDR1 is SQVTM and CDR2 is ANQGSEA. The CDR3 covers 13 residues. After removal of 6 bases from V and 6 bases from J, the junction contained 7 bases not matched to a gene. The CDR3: CSVLGQGAGEQYF. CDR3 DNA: TGCAGCGTCCTAGGACAGGGGGCAGGCGAGCAGTACTTC.

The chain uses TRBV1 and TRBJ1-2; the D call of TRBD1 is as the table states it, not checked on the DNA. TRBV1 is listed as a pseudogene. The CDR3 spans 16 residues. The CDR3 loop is CTSSQGGQRVNYGYTF. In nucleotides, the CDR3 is TGCACCAGCAGCCAAGGGGGGCAACGAGTGAACTATGGCTACACCTTC.